Listed below are T cell receptor beta chains from one sample, sequenced in a study of shared clonotypes between healthy human individuals. Only in-frame clones appear in the TCRdb table, and some are missing; sequencing was by immunoSEQ multiplex PCR. The sample comprises roughly 2.5 million clones, more than 80% of which are singletons, and around 0.15% rests with the top ten. Sequenced: naive CD4+ T cells sorted from blood. The receptors derive from a man aged 18 to 29 in good health. CDR3s leave out the opening cysteine and the closing phenylalanine or tryptophan.

TRBV10-3,TRBJ1-6,AISPTGAVNSPLH
TRBV4-1,TRBJ1-1,ASSLSWGGLSGAAF
TRBV28,TRBJ1-3,ASSPWTGGRLGL
TRBV10-3,TRBJ1-6,ASLDRPNSPLH
TRBV4-1,TRBJ2-4,ASSQGTGMIRVAKNIQY
TRBV2,TRBJ2-7,ASKRSGSSHEQY
TRBV2,TRBJ1-4,ASRREKLF
TRBV7-2,TRBJ1-6,ASSLAGTAYNSPLH
TRBV7-9,TRBJ1-5,ASSLTGNQPQH
TRBV29-1,TRBJ1-2,SVDLAAGYT
TRBV28,TRBJ1-2,ATSPPGSILNYGYT
TRBV5-6,TRBJ2-1,ASSLASSYNEQF
TRBV5-6,TRBJ1-2,ASSPKTGYGYT
TRBV25-1,TRBJ2-3,ASSEYRGTGAADTQY
TRBV7-9,TRBJ2-2,ASSFSRDKRNTGELF
TRBV11-2,TRBJ1-6,ASSLVPGNSPLH